A single sample gave rise to the 5 T cell receptor beta chains below, sequenced in a study of cytomegalovirus exposure and HLA in healthy donors. Sequencing used immunoSEQ multiplex PCR; TCRdb keeps in-frame clones, though not all of them. The data show approximately 140,000 clones, with 85% to 90% seen just once and roughly 3% held by the top ten. Material: PBMCs. All receptors derive from a man between 18 and 29 years old in good health and CMV-seronegative.

The V call is TRBV5-1, the J call TRBJ2-3; the match to TRBD2 covers 13 bases. CDR1 is SGHRS and CDR2 is YFSETQ in the germline V gene. With V trimmed by 4 bases and J by 5 bases, 7 bases remained unmatched. There are 16 residues in the CDR3. DNA for the CDR3: TGCGCCAGCAGCCTAACCGGGACTAGCGGGGTAGATACGCAGTATTTT. Translating gives CASSLTGTSGVDTQYF.

CDR3 sequence (DNA): TGTGCCTGGACCGACCAGGCCCTGGGCGAGCAGTACTTC. Translated, it gives CAWTDQALGEQYF. V is TRBV30 and J is TRBJ2-7, with D hard to call. Germline assignment: CDR1 GTSNPN and CDR2 SVGIG (reference sequence). The CDR3 loop spans 13 amino acids. V was shortened by 4 bases and J by 6 bases, with 16 bases between the two germline ends.

In this sample, this clone turned up once. The V and J genes are TRBV4-1 and TRBJ2-5; 7 nucleotides align to TRBD1. The germline V gene has CDR1 MGHRA and CDR2 YSYEKL. Losses at the gene ends were 4 bases for V and 5 bases for J; bases not matched to a gene: 7. This CDR3 is 14 amino acids long. CDR3 coding DNA: TGCGCCAGCAGCCCCCGGGTGGACAGGGAGACCCAGTACTTC. This gives the protein CASSPRVDRETQYF.

The rearrangement links TRBV6-5 to TRBJ1-2; 7 bases align to TRBD1. Per the germline V gene, CDR1 is MNHEY and CDR2 is SVGAGI. Unmatched junction bases numbered 7, after V lost 0 bases and J lost 3 bases. The CDR3 is 16 residues long. The DNA for the CDR3 is TGTGCCAGCAGTTACTCGAGAGGGGGCGCCTACTATGGCTACACCTTC. Translation: CASSYSRGGAYYGYTF.

The V and J genes are TRBV27 and TRBJ1-5; tentatively, D is TRBD1 (5 bases). CDR3 length: 16 amino acids. Between the trimmed V and J ends, which lost 3 bases and 1 base, there was a span of 13 bases. CDR1 is MNHEY and CDR2 is SMNVEV in the germline V gene (reference sequence). The CDR3 spells CASSLWGQPSNQPQHF. For the CDR3, the DNA is TGTGCCAGCAGTTTGTGGGGCCAACCCAGCAATCAGCCCCAGCATTTT.